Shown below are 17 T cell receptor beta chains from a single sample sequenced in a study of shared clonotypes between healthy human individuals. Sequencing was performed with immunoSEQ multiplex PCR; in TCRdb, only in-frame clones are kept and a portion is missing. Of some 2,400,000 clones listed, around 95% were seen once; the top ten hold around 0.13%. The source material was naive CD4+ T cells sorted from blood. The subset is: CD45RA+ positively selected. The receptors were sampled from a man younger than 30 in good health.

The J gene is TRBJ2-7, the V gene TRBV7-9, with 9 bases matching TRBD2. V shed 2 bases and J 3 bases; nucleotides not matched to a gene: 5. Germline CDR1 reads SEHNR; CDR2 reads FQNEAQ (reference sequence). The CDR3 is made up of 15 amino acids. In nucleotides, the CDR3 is TGTGCCAGCAGCTTATATGGTAGCGGGAGCTACGAGCAGTACTTC. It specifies CASSLYGSGSYEQYF.

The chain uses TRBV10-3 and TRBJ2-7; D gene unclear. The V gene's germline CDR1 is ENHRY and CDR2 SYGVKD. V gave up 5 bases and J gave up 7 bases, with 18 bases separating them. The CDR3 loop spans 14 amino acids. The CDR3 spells CAISQTTVELEQYF. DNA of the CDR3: TGTGCCATCAGTCAGACCACTGTTGAGCTAGAGCAGTACTTC.

Here the CDR3 reads CASSLVWDGSTDTQYF. CDR3 sequence (DNA): TGTGCCAGCAGCTTAGTCTGGGATGGGAGCACAGATACGCAGTATTTT. The chain recombines TRBV7-9 with TRBJ2-3, with no clear D. Germline-derived CDR1 and CDR2 are SEHNR and FQNEAQ (reference sequence). CDR3 size: 16 residues. The V gene lost 1 base and the J gene lost 0 bases, with 11 bases spanning the gap. The full variable domain, with the rest looked up from reference TRBV7-9 and TRBJ2-3, is DTGVSQNPRHKITKRGQNVTFRCDPISEHNRLYWYRQTLGQGPEFLTYFQNEAQLEKSRLLSDRFSAERPKGSFSTLEIQRTEQGDSAMYLCASSLVWDGSTDTQYFGPGTRLTVL.

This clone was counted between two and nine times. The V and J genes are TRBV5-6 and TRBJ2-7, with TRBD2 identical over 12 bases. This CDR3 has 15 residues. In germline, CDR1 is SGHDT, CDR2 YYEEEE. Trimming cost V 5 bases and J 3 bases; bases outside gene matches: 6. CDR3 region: CASSLGLAGLYEQYF. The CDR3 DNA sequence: TGTGCCAGCAGTCTCGGACTAGCGGGGCTCTACGAGCAGTACTTC.

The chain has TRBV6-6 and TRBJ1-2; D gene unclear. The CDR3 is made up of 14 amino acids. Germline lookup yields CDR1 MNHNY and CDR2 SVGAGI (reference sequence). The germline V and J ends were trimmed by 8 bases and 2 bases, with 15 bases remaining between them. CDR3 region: CASAVPNVNYGYTF. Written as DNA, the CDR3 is TGTGCCAGCGCCGTTCCCAATGTAAACTATGGCTACACCTTC.

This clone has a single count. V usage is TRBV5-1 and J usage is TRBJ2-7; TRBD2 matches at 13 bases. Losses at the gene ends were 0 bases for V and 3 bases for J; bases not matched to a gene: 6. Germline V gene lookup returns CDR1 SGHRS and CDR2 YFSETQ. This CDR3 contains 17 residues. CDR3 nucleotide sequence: TGCGCCAGCAGCTTGGGAATGGGACTAGCGGGACTCTACGAGCAGTACTTC. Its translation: CASSLGMGLAGLYEQYF.

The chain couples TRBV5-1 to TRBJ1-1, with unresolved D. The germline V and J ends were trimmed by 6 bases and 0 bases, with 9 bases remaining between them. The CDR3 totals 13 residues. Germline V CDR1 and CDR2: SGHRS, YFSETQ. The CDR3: CASNREMNTEAFF. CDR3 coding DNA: TGCGCCAGCAACAGAGAAATGAACACTGAAGCTTTCTTT.

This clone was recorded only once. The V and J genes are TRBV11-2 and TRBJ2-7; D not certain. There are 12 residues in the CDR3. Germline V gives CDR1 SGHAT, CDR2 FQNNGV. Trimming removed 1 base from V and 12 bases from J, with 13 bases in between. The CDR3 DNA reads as TGTGCCAGCAGCTTAGGGGTACCCCGGCGGTACTTC. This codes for CASSLGVPRRYF.

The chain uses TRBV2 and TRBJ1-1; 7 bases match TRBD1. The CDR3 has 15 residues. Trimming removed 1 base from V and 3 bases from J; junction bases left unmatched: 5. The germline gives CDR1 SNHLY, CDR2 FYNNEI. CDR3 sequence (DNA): TGTGCCAGCAGTGAAGAACAGGGGCTTTACACTGAAGCTTTCTTT. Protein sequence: CASSEEQGLYTEAFF.

CDR3: CASSLHTSGRVETQYF. In DNA form, the CDR3 reads TGTGCCAGCAGCTTACATACTAGCGGGAGAGTGGAGACCCAGTACTTC. The V and J genes are TRBV7-2 and TRBJ2-5, with TRBD2 identical over 11 bases. Germline V CDR1 and CDR2: SGHTA, FQGNSA. This CDR3 spans 16 amino acids. V shed 2 bases and J 5 bases; nucleotides not matched to a gene: 7.

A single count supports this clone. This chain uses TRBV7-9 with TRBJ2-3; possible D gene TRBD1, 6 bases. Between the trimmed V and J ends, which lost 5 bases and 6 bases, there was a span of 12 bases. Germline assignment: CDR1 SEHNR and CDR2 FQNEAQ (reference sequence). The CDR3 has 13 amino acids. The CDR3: CASSRQVLDTQYF. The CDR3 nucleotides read TGTGCCAGCAGCCGACAGGTTCTGGATACGCAGTATTTT.

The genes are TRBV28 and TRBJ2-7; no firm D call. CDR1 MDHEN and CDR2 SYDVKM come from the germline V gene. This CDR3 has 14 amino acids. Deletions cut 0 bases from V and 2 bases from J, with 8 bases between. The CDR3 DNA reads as TGTGCCAGCAGTTTATGGTGGGGAACCTACGAGCAGTACTTC. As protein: CASSLWWGTYEQYF.

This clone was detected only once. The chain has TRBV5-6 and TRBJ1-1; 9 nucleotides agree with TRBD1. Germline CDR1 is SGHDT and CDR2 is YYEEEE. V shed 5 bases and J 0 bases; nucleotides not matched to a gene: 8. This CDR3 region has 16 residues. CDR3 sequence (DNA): TGTGCCAGCAGGGGACAGGGAGGCAGGGTGAACACTGAAGCTTTCTTT. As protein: CASRGQGGRVNTEAFF.

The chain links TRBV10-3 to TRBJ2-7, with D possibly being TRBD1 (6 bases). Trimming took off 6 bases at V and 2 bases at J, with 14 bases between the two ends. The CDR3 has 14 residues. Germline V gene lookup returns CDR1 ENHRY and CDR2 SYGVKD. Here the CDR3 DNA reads TGTGCCATCAGCACCGGGACACCCCCCTACGAGCAGTACTTC. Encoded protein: CAISTGTPPYEQYF.

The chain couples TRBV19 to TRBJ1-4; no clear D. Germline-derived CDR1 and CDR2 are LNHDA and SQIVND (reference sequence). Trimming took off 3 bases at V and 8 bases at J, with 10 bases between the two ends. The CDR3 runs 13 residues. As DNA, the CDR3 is TGTGCCAGTAGTATGACGGAGATGGAAAAACTGTTTTTT. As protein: CASSMTEMEKLFF. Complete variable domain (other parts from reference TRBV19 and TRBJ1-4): DGGITQSPKYLFRKEGQNVTLSCEQNLNHDAMYWYRQDPGQGLRLIYYSQIVNDFQKGDIAEGYSVSREKKESFPLTVTSAQKNPTAFYLCASSMTEMEKLFFGSGTQLSVL.

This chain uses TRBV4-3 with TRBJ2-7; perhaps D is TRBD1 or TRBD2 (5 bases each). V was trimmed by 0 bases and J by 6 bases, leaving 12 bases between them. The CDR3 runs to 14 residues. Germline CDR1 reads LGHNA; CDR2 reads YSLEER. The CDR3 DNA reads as TGCGCCAGCAGCCAAGAAGCGGCAGGGCTCGAGCAGTACTTC. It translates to CASSQEAAGLEQYF.

The CDR3 DNA follows: TGTGCCAGCAGTGAAGGCAGGGTGGGTGAGCAGTACTTC. It codes for CASSEGRVGEQYF. The chain carries TRBV6-1 and TRBJ2-7, with a tentative D call TRBD1 (5 bases). Trimming left V 1 base short and J 7 bases short, with 11 bases between. Per germline, CDR1 MNHNS and CDR2 SASEGT. The CDR3 contains 13 residues.